Described below is a single T cell receptor beta chain sequence and its context. The sample is drawn from a study of blood T cell repertoires in COVID-19. Whole-study context: Researchers got acute and convalescent COVID-19 samples from the United States, Italy and Spain. From T cells, B-cell-depleted T cells, or PBMCs came the material, which was cDNA or gDNA.

As originally analysed: Researchers report that nucleated cell counts were estimated from reference gene primer amplification. Profiled with immunoSEQ multiplex PCR; TCRdb holds only in-frame clones, not every one. D and trimming were read from the DNA, whereas the V and J calls and clone size are those reported in that table. The repertoire holds 200,000 to 250,000 clones, with around 84% as singletons. Germline loops: CDR1 SGHVS, CDR2 FQNEAQ. This CDR3 region has 12 residues. V gave up 5 bases and J gave up 6 bases, with 10 bases separating them. The TCR comes from a human donor in a cohort sampled during active COVID-19. V gene TRBV7-8 combines with J gene TRBJ1-2; D is ambiguous. Material for sequencing was peripheral blood. This CDR3 reads CASSHQENGYTF. The CDR3 nucleotides are TGTGCCAGCAGCCATCAGGAAAATGGCTACACCTTC.